This record looks at one T cell receptor (beta chain) sequence and its context. The CDR3 contains 14 residues. Germline V gene sequence: CDR1 LNHDA, CDR2 SQIVND (reference sequence). Trimming took 2 bases from V and 5 from J; bases not matched to a gene: 3. The sample is drawn from a study of blood T cell repertoires in COVID-19. Libraries were prepared by immunoSEQ multiplex PCR; TCRdb keeps only in-frame clonotypes and omits some of them. The sample has 250,000 or so clones, around nine tenths seen once. This TCR was recovered from a woman aged 60-75 years with acute or convalescent COVID-19. The rearrangement links TRBV19 to TRBJ1-1, with 9 bases matching TRBD1. Material: peripheral blood. CDR3 loop: CASSIIQGATEAFF. CDR3 bases: TGTGCCAGTAGTATAATACAGGGGGCTACTGAAGCTTTCTTT.